The entry below gives a single TCR beta chain sequence along with its context. The record originates from a study of shared clonotypes between healthy human individuals. Profiling relied on immunoSEQ multiplex PCR, and the TCRdb table lists in-frame clones only, not all of them. The sample has 450,000 to 500,000 clones; 60% to 85% are singletons. The receptor comes from a woman aged 40 to 55 in good health. Some clones in this sample may be carry-over from other donors' samples. Source material: PBMCs.

This chain's CDR3 is CASSNGRESLTDTQYF. In nucleotides, the CDR3 is TGTGCCAGTAGTAATGGGCGGGAGTCGCTCACAGATACGCAGTATTTT. The chain is built from TRBV19 and TRBJ2-3; 7 nucleotides align to TRBD2. The V and J ends lost 4 bases and 2 bases, in that order; junction bases with no gene match: 9. This CDR3 has 16 amino acids. The germline gives CDR1 LNHDA, CDR2 SQIVND (reference sequence).